The T cell receptor (beta chain) under discussion was sequenced for a study of cytomegalovirus exposure and HLA in healthy donors. The study, taken as a whole, reports: Data from an earlier analysis indicated that most TCR beta V segments were productive either about 87% or about 30% of the time.

Primers for the PCR totalled 60 Vbeta and 13 Jbeta. Clones were sequenced by immunoSEQ multiplex PCR, and TCRdb holds only the in-frame ones, with some missing. The sample lists 150,000 to 200,000 clones, roughly 90% occurring once. About this clone itself: What it binds is not known.

The length of the CDR3 is 14 residues. The V gene's germline CDR1 is SNHLY and CDR2 FYNNEI. V lost 4 bases to trimming and J lost 4 bases, with 13 bases between them. The clonotype comes from a boy aged 2-15 years in good health and CMV-seronegative. The V call is TRBV2, the J call TRBJ1-1, with no clear D. The source material was PBMCs. The CDR3 loop is CASSGEGGSTEAFF. In DNA form, the CDR3 reads TGTGCCAGCAGTGGGGAAGGAGGGAGCACTGAAGCTTTCTTT.